This TCR beta chain originates from a study of cytomegalovirus exposure and HLA in healthy donors. Study background: As released early, the data held approximately 80 million unique TCRs from HLA-typed donors.

60 Vbeta and 13 Jbeta primers were used in PCR. Libraries were prepared by immunoSEQ multiplex PCR; TCRdb keeps only in-frame clonotypes and omits some of them. The sample is made up of 45,000 to 60,000 clones, and the top ten hold 17% of it. As for this clone: Its matching antigen is unknown.

The CDR3 sequence is 14 residues long. V gave up 5 bases and J gave up 6 bases, with 13 bases separating them. Per the germline V gene, CDR1 is SGHAT and CDR2 is FQNNGV. Points from the study as a whole: In a later analysis, about 17,000 TCR beta sequences were associated with HLA alleles at 0.05 false discovery rate. Some V segments, TRBV6-2 and TRBV6-3 among them, were indistinguishable and were therefore excluded. Researchers reported in a later analysis that common viral pathogens appeared linked to several top clusters.

This chain links TRBV11-2 with TRBJ1-4; D gene uncertain. This TCR was recovered from a male donor in good health and CMV-seronegative. Material for sequencing was PBMCs. This CDR3 reads CASSTPGWDEKLFF. In DNA form, the CDR3 reads TGTGCCAGCAGCACGCCGGGATGGGATGAAAAACTGTTTTTT. Variable domain in full (rest from reference TRBV11-2 and TRBJ1-4): EAGVAQSPRYKIIEKRQSVAFWCNPISGHATLYWYQQILGQGPKLLIQFQNNGVVDDSQLPKDRFSAERLKGVDSTLKIQPAKLEDSAVYLCASSTPGWDEKLFFGSGTQLSVL.